This T cell receptor beta chain was documented in a study of blood T cells in healthy people across ages. Per sample, extraction of total RNA gave at least 6 micrograms in every case. As to this clonotype: What it binds is not known.

Primed by a sample-barcoded 5' primer and a J-beta primer mix, a second PCR proceeded for roughly 6 to 12 cycles. TCRdb re-called the 5' RACE reads through MiXCR, storing one row per CDR3 protein. The sample yields fewer than 750,000 distinct CDR3 sequences, around half seen once. Study-level points and caveats: The unknown donor CMV status may have confounded expanded clonotype changes. Naive T cell percentage showed a strong correlation with the diversity of TCR beta.

V lost 4 bases to trimming and J lost 5 bases, with 20 bases between them. The CDR3 length is 16 residues. The V gene's germline CDR1 is SGDLS and CDR2 YYNGEE. The chain is built from TRBV9 and TRBJ2-3; D tentatively fits TRBD1 or TRBD2 (5 bases each). This TCR derives from a man of 80 years or more in good health. The sequenced material came from blood. The CDR3 region is CASSTPGMGEKDTQYF. CDR3 sequence (DNA): TGTGCCAGCAGCACCCCTGGGATGGGGGAAAAAGATACGCAGTATTTT. The full variable domain, its missing parts supplied by reference TRBV9 and TRBJ2-3, is DSGVTQTPKHLITATGQRVTLRCSPRSGDLSVYWYQQSLDQGLQFLIQYYNGEERAKGNILERFSAQQFPDLHSELNLSSLELGDSALYFCASSTPGMGEKDTQYFGPGTRLTVL.